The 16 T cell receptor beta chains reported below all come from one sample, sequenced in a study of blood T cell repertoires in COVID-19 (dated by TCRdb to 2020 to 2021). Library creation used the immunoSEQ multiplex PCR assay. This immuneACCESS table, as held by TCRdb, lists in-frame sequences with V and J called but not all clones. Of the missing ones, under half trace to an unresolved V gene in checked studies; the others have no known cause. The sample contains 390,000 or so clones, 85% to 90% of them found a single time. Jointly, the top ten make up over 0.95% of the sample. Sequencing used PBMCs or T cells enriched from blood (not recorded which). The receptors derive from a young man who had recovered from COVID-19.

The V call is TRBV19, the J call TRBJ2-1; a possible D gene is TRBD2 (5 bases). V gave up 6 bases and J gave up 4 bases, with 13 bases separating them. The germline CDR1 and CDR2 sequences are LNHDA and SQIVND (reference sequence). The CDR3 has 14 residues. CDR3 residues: CASSRRELYNEQFF. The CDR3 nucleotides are TGTGCCAGTAGCCGCCGGGAATTATACAATGAGCAGTTCTTC.

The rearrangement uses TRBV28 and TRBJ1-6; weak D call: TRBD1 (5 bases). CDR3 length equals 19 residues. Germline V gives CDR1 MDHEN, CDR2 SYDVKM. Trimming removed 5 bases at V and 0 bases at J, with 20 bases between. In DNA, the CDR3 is TGTGCCAGCAGTCCACCATGGACACTTCGGAGCTCCTATAATTCACCCCTCCACTTT. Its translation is CASSPPWTLRSSYNSPLHF.

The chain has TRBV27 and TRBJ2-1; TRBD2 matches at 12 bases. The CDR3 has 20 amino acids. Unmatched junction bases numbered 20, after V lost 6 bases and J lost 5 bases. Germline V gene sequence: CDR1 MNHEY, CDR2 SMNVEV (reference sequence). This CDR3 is CASSPSGTSGPGRGNNEQFF. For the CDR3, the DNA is TGTGCCAGCAGCCCCTCCGGGACTAGCGGGCCTGGACGTGGGAACAATGAGCAGTTCTTC.

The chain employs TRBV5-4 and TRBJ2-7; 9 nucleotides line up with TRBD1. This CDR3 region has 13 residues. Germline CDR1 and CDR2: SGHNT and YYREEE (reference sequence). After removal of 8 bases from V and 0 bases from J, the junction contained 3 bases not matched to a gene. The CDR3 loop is CASRDRDSYEQYF. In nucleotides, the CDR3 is TGTGCCAGTAGGGACAGGGACTCCTACGAGCAGTACTTC.

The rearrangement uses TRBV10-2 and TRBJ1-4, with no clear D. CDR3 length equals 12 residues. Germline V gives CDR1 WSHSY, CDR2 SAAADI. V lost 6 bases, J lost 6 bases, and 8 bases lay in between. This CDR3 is CASSQSHEKLFF. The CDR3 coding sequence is TGCGCCAGCAGCCAATCCCATGAAAAACTGTTTTTT.

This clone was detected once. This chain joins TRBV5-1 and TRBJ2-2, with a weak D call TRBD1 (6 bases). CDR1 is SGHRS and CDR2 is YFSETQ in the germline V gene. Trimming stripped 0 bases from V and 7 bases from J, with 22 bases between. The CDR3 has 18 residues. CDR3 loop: CASSLGQGSRHLFGELFF. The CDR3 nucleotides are TGCGCCAGCAGCTTGGGCCAGGGGAGTCGACATTTGTTCGGGGAGCTGTTTTTT.

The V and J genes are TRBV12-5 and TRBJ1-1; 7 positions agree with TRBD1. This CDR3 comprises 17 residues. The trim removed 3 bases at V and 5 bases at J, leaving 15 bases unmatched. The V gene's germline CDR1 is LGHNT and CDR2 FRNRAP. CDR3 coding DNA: TGTGCTAGTGGTTTTGCCAACAGGGGAAGCGGGTATACTGAAGCTTTCTTT. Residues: CASGFANRGSGYTEAFF.

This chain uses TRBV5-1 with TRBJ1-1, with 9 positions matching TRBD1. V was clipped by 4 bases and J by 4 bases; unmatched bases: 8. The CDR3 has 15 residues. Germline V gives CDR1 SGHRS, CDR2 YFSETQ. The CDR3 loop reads CASSPPQGALTEAFF. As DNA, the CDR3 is TGCGCCAGCAGCCCACCACAGGGGGCACTCACTGAAGCTTTCTTT.

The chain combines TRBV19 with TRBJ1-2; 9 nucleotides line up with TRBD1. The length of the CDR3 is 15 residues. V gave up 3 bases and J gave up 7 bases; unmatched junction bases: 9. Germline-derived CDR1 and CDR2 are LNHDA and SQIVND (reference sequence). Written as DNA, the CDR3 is TGTGCCAGTAGTATCCCAACCGGGACAGGGCTTGGCTACACCTTC. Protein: CASSIPTGTGLGYTF.

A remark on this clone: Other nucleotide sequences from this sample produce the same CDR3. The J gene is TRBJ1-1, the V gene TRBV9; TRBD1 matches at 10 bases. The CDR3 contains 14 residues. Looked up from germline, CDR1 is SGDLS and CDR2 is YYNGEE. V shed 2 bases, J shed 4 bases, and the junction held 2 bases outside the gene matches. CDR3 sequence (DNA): TGTGCCAGCAGCGTTAGGACAGGGGGCACTGAAGCTTTCTTT. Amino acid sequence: CASSVRTGGTEAFF.

The CDR3 DNA reads TGTGCTAGTGGTTTGGTACTAGTCGGACAGGGGCTCGATAACTATGGCTACACCTTC. Translated: CASGLVLVGQGLDNYGYTF. The chain links TRBV12-5 to TRBJ1-2, with 9 bases matching TRBD1. Trimming cost V 0 bases and J 1 base; bases outside gene matches: 12. The CDR3 consists of 19 residues. Germline CDR1 and CDR2: LGHNT and FRNRAP.

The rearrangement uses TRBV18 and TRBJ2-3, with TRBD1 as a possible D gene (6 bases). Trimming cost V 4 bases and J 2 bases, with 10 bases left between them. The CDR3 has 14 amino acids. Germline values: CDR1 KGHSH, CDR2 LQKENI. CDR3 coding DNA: TGTGCCAGCTCACGGGACATATACACAGATACGCAGTATTTT. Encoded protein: CASSRDIYTDTQYF.

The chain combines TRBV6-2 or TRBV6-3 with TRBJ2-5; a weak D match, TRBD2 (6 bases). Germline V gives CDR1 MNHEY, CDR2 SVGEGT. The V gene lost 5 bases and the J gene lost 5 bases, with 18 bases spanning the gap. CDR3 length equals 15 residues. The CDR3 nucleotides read TGTGCCAGCAGTCCCGGTGGGGGAGGAGTGGAGACCCAGTACTTC. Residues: CASSPGGGGVETQYF.

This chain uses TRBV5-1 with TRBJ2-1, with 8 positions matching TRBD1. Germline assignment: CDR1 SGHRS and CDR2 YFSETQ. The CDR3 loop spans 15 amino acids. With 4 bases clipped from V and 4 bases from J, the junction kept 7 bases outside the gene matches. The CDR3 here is CASSPGQGQYNEQFF. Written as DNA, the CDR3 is TGCGCCAGCAGCCCTGGACAGGGTCAATACAATGAGCAGTTCTTC.

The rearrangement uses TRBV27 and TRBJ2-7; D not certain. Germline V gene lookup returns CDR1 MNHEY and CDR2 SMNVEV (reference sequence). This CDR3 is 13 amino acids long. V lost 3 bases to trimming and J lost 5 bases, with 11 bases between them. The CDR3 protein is CASSFSGFDEQYF. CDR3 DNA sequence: TGTGCCAGCAGTTTTTCCGGGTTCGACGAGCAGTACTTC.

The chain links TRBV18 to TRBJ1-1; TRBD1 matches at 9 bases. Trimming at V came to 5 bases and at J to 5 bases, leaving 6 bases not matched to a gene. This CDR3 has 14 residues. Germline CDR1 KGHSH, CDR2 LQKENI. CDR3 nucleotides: TGTGCCAGCTCATCACAGGGGGCAGGGACTGAAGCTTTCTTT. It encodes CASSSQGAGTEAFF.